Listed here is a single TCR beta chain. This CDR3 contains 17 residues. The germline V gene has CDR1 MDHEN and CDR2 SYDVKM. Germline trimming cut 7 bases from V and 1 base from J; bases unmatched to any gene: 10. This sample is part of a study of PD-L1 blockade in urothelial cancer. Turning to the study itself: In terms of prior chemotherapy, patients had received 0 to 3 regimens. Samples of blood were analyzed 3 weeks (second dose) and 6 weeks after treatment start.

Time point given: peripheral blood 6 weeks after treatment start. Sequencing was performed with immunoSEQ multiplex PCR; in TCRdb, only in-frame clones are kept and a portion is missing. Of about 130,000 clones in the sample, approximately 85% were seen once. The source is a man aged 50 or older with urothelial cancer. Source: PBMCs, taken around atezolizumab (anti-PD-L1) treatment. V usage is TRBV28 and J usage is TRBJ1-5; 10 bases fit TRBD1. CDR3 amino acids: CASTRDRGPGSNQPQHF. In DNA form, the CDR3 reads TGTGCCAGCACCAGGGACAGGGGACCGGGGAGCAATCAGCCCCAGCATTTT.